This T cell receptor beta chain was found in a study of T cell clonality in common variable immunodeficiency. Libraries were prepared by immunoSEQ multiplex PCR; TCRdb keeps only in-frame clonotypes and omits some of them. In total the sample includes about 52,000 clones, none of them seen once. This clone was recorded at least ten times. Heparinized whole blood, roughly 4.5 to 8 ml, came from each donor. Sequences were obtained from peripheral blood mononuclear cells. This receptor was taken from a person aged 18-70 years in good health.

The sequenced part of the CDR3 DNA is TGCAGTGCTACGGGGACTAGCGGGTTGGAG. This gives the protein CSATGTSGLE. The complete CDR3 sequence is CSATGTSGLELFF. The V call is TRBV20-1, the J call TRBJ2-2, with 12 positions matching TRBD2. The read halts 3 residues ahead of the CDR3 end, with the missing end drawn from the germline J gene. CDR3 size: 13 residues. From germline, CDR1 is DFQATT and CDR2 SNEGSKA (reference sequence). The V segment lost 4 bases and the J segment 10 bases; nucleotides outside the gene matches: 4.